Listed here are 3 T cell receptor beta chains from one sample, sequenced in a study of OX40 agonist ivuxolimab in advanced cancers. Produced via immunoSEQ multiplex PCR; TCRdb's table is partial and in-frame only. The repertoire holds fewer than 85,000 clones, about 90% seen once, with approximately 9.9% in the top ten. Sequencing used CD4+ or CD8+ T cells sorted from blood, obtained in a trial of the OX40 agonist ivuxolimab. These receptors were obtained from an adult with an advanced solid tumor such as melanoma, head and neck, liver or kidney cancer.

The genes are TRBV11-2 and TRBJ2-7; D may be TRBD1 or TRBD2 (5 bases each). Germline CDR1 and CDR2: SGHAT and FQNNGV. The CDR3 consists of 17 residues. Trimming removed 1 base from V and 0 bases from J, with 16 bases in between. DNA of the CDR3: TGTGCCAGCAGCTTAGTCGGGGACGGCCCCCTCTCCTACGAGCAGTACTTC. This gives the protein CASSLVGDGPLSYEQYF. The complete variable domain, with remaining parts taken from reference TRBV11-2 and TRBJ2-7, reads EAGVAQSPRYKIIEKRQSVAFWCNPISGHATLYWYQQILGQGPKLLIQFQNNGVVDDSQLPKDRFSAERLKGVDSTLKIQPAKLEDSAVYLCASSLVGDGPLSYEQYFGPGTRLTVT.

The V gene is TRBV11-3, the J gene TRBJ2-5; TRBD2 matches at 8 bases. Germline CDR1 is SGHNT and CDR2 is YENEEA. CDR3 length: 15 residues. Trimming removed 5 bases from V and 5 bases from J; junction bases left unmatched: 10. In DNA, the CDR3 is TGTGCCAGCAGCCCCCGGGAGGGTGCGATGGAGACCCAGTACTTC. It specifies CASSPREGAMETQYF.

This chain uses TRBV19 with TRBJ1-5, with D uncertain. Between the trimmed V and J ends, which lost 3 bases and 5 bases, there was a span of 11 bases. The CDR3 loop spans 14 amino acids. CDR1 and CDR2 from the germline V gene are LNHDA and SQIVND (reference sequence). In DNA form, the CDR3 reads TGTGCCAGTAGTATTTTCGTATTCGATCAGCCCCAGCATTTT. This encodes CASSIFVFDQPQHF.